Each of the 18 T cell receptor beta chains below was sequenced from the same sample in a study of cytomegalovirus exposure and HLA in healthy donors. Primers included in the PCR were 60 Vbeta and 13 Jbeta primers. Generated by immunoSEQ multiplex PCR, the TCRdb table keeps only in-frame clones and is missing some. The table records over 200,000 clones, about 89% of them present only once. Sequenced input: PBMCs. All receptors derive from a woman between 18 and 30 years old in good health and CMV-seronegative.

This chain joins TRBV10-2 and TRBJ2-7; 8 nucleotides agree with TRBD2. J lost 1 base, V lost 6 bases, and 11 bases had no gene match. From germline, CDR1 is WSHSY and CDR2 SAAADI. The CDR3 length is 16 residues. For the CDR3, the DNA is TGCGCCAGCAGCCAAGACGGGGGGGCACAATCCTACGAGCAGTACTTC. The encoded protein is CASSQDGGAQSYEQYF.

The chain employs TRBV7-2 and TRBJ1-2; 10 bases match TRBD1. Germline CDR1 and CDR2: SGHTA and FQGNSA. V gave up 3 bases and J gave up 4 bases; unmatched junction bases: 5. CDR3 length: 15 amino acids. The CDR3 reads CASSLMTGGAYGYTF. The CDR3 region has the DNA TGTGCCAGCAGCTTGATGACAGGGGGCGCCTATGGCTACACCTTC.

The chain employs TRBV4-1 and TRBJ1-2; 9 bases are a match to TRBD1. The germline V gene encodes CDR1 MGHRA and CDR2 YSYEKL. After removal of 4 bases from V and 4 bases from J, the junction contained 19 bases not matched to a gene. This CDR3 has 19 residues. CDR3: CASSPYPSLGDRETYGYTF. The CDR3 DNA is TGCGCCAGCAGCCCCTATCCCTCCTTAGGGGACAGGGAGACCTATGGCTACACCTTC.

The V and J genes are TRBV5-4 and TRBJ2-1; maybe TRBD2 (6 bases). Trimming removed 2 bases from V and 8 bases from J, with 14 bases in between. Germline V gene lookup returns CDR1 SGHNT and CDR2 YYREEE (reference sequence). CDR3 length: 14 residues. CDR3 sequence (DNA): TGTGCCAGCAGCTTCGCGGGATTGGGAGATGAGCAGTTCTTC. It is translated as CASSFAGLGDEQFF.

The genes are TRBV27 and TRBJ2-5, with 8 bases matching TRBD2. V gave up 3 bases and J gave up 5 bases; unmatched junction bases: 5. In germline, CDR1 is MNHEY, CDR2 SMNVEV (reference sequence). This CDR3 region has 14 residues. DNA of the CDR3: TGTGCCAGCAGTTTTAGCGGGGACTGGGAGACCCAGTACTTC. Its translation: CASSFSGDWETQYF.

The J gene is TRBJ2-3, the V gene TRBV18; 8 bases are shared with TRBD2. The germline V gene has CDR1 KGHSH and CDR2 LQKENI. This CDR3 spans 18 amino acids. V trimming: 3 bases; J trimming: 4 bases; junction bases outside the gene matches: 15. CDR3 nucleotide sequence: TGTGCCAGCTCACCTCCCGCTTTTGCGGGGGGCCACCCAGATACGCAGTATTTT. Translation: CASSPPAFAGGHPDTQYF. The complete variable domain, with remaining parts taken from reference TRBV18 and TRBJ2-3, reads NAGVMQNPRHLVRRRGQEARLRCSPMKGHSHVYWYRQLPEEGLKFMVYLQKENIIDESGMPKERFSAEFPKEGPSILRIQQVVRGDSAAYFCASSPPAFAGGHPDTQYFGPGTRLTVL.

This clone was picked up a small number of times. Relative to the germline gene, one junction end is altered; a read error may explain this. V is TRBV6-5 and J is TRBJ2-7, with 9 bases lining up with TRBD2. Germline V gene sequence: CDR1 MNHEY, CDR2 SVGAGI. The CDR3 is 14 residues long. CDR3 in amino acids: CASSDSGLATEQYF. The CDR3 DNA is TGTGCCAGCAGTGACTCGGGACTAGCCACCGAGCAGTACTTC.

The CDR3 sequence: CAISESVVLVYEQYF. The CDR3 DNA reads as TGTGCCATCAGTGAGTCGGTGGTCCTAGTCTACGAGCAGTACTTC. This chain connects TRBV10-3 to TRBJ2-7; unclear D gene. Trimming removed 0 bases at V and 3 bases at J, with 12 bases between. The CDR3 has 15 residues. The germline V gene has CDR1 ENHRY and CDR2 SYGVKD.

This chain links TRBV6-6 with TRBJ2-5, with 8 positions matching TRBD1. The J call may be wrong; the DNA end is better matched by TRBJ2-7. CDR3 length: 14 residues. CDR1 and CDR2 (germline): MNHNY, SVGAGI (reference sequence). The chain's CDR3 is CASGTGGKVYEQYF. In nucleotides, the CDR3 is TGTGCCAGCGGTACAGGGGGTAAGGTCTACGAGCAGTACTTC.

This sequence joins TRBV19 and TRBJ1-1; D is possibly TRBD1 (5 bases). Trimming cost V 5 bases and J 1 base, with 11 bases left between them. Germline loops: CDR1 LNHDA, CDR2 SQIVND (reference sequence). The CDR3 has 14 amino acids. The CDR3 region has the DNA TGTGCCAGTAGTGTCCAGGGTCGGAACACTGAAGCTTTCTTT. This translates into CASSVQGRNTEAFF.

The chain joins TRBV6-4 to TRBJ2-2; TRBD1 agrees at 8 bases. After removal of 3 bases from V and 7 bases from J, the junction contained 10 bases not matched to a gene. The CDR3 has 16 residues. CDR1 is MRHNA, CDR2 SNTAGT, per germline. The CDR3 is CASSEQGAARIGELFF. The CDR3 DNA follows: TGTGCCAGCAGTGAGCAGGGGGCAGCTCGGATCGGGGAGCTGTTTTTT.

The chain combines TRBV7-6 with TRBJ2-3; a weak D match, TRBD2 (6 bases). The CDR3 has 17 amino acids. Germline loops: CDR1 SGHVS, CDR2 FNYEAQ. The germline V and J ends were trimmed by 0 bases and 1 base, with 14 bases remaining between them. The DNA of the CDR3 is TGTGCCAGCAGCTTAGCGATTCGGGGGATGGGCACAGATACGCAGTATTTT. Translating gives CASSLAIRGMGTDTQYF.

This rearrangement joins TRBV9 to TRBJ2-3; D call uncertain. Between the trimmed V and J ends, which lost 2 bases and 0 bases, there was a span of 7 bases. Looked up from germline, CDR1 is SGDLS and CDR2 is YYNGEE. The CDR3 covers 14 residues. The chain's CDR3 is CASSVLLSTDTQYF. The DNA for the CDR3 is TGTGCCAGCAGCGTCTTACTGAGCACAGATACGCAGTATTTT.

This chain uses TRBV6-5 with TRBJ2-1, with 10 bases lining up with TRBD2. Per germline, CDR1 MNHEY and CDR2 SVGAGI. V trimming: 3 bases; J trimming: 7 bases; junction bases outside the gene matches: 9. The CDR3 is 16 residues long. In DNA, the CDR3 is TGTGCCAGCAGTTATAGTCTAGCGGGAGTGGAAAATGAGCAGTTCTTC. Protein: CASSYSLAGVENEQFF.

Here the CDR3 reads CASSVDRSGNQPQHF. The CDR3, as DNA: TGTGCCAGCAGCGTGGACAGGTCAGGCAATCAGCCCCAGCATTTT. The chain carries TRBV6-5 and TRBJ1-5; 7 nucleotides line up with TRBD1. The CDR3 has 15 residues. Unmatched junction bases numbered 7, after V lost 6 bases and J lost 2 bases. Germline-derived CDR1 and CDR2 are MNHEY and SVGAGI.

This sequence joins TRBV4-3 and TRBJ2-7, with 7 bases identical to TRBD1. Germline CDR1 LGHNA, CDR2 YSLEER. After removal of 0 bases from V and 3 bases from J, the junction contained 2 bases not matched to a gene. The CDR3 is made up of 14 amino acids. CDR3 nucleotides: TGCGCCAGCAGCCAAGATGGGACAGACTACGAGCAGTACTTC. Translation: CASSQDGTDYEQYF.

The sample holds one count of this clone. The chain links TRBV28 to TRBJ2-1; 8 bases are shared with TRBD2. The germline V gene has CDR1 MDHEN and CDR2 SYDVKM. The V and J ends lost 3 bases and 2 bases, in that order; junction bases with no gene match: 6. The length of the CDR3 is 16 residues. CDR3 region: CASSFFTGGAYNEQFF. CDR3 DNA: TGTGCCAGCAGTTTTTTCACGGGGGGGGCCTACAATGAGCAGTTCTTC.

The genes are TRBV27 and TRBJ1-4; no firm D call. CDR3 length: 14 amino acids. V was clipped by 4 bases and J by 6 bases, with 12 bases between them. Germline V gives CDR1 MNHEY, CDR2 SMNVEV (reference sequence). The CDR3 region has the DNA TGTGCCAGCAGTTCAGGCGGGTCCGATGAAAAACTGTTTTTT. Residues: CASSSGGSDEKLFF.